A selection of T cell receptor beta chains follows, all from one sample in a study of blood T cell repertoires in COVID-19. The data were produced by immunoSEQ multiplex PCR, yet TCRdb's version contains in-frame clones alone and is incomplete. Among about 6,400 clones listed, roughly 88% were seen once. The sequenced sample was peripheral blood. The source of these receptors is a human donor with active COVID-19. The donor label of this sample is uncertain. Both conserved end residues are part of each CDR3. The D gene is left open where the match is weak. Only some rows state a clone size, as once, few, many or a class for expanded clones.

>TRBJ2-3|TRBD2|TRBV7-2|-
TGTGCCAGCAAGAGCAGGGCGGGAGGGCCAGATACGCAGTATTTT
CASKSRAGGPDTQYF
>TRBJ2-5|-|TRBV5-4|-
TGTGCCAGCAGCTGGGGTATCGGGAGCCAAGAGACCCAGTACTTC
CASSWGIGSQETQYF
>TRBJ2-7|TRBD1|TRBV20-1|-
TGCAGTGCTAGTCAGGGGGCCTACGAGCAGTACTTC
CSASQGAYEQYF
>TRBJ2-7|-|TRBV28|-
TGTGCCAGCAGTTTCCCGGCGGACTTTCGGTCCTACGAGCAGTACTTC
CASSFPADFRSYEQYF
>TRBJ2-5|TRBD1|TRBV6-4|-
TGTGCCAGCAGTAACGGGGACAGCCAAGAGACCCAGTACTTC
CASSNGDSQETQYF
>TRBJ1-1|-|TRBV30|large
TGTGCCTGGCAGTATTTGGAGGTTGGGACAACTGAAGCTTTCTTT
CAWQYLEVGTTEAFF
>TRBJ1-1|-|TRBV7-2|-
TGTGCCAGCAGCCTACCGGGAGGAGGGAGGAACACTGAAGCTTTCTTT
CASSLPGGGRNTEAFF
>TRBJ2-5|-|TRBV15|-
TGTGCCACCCGAGAAGGGGTGGAAGAGACCCAGTACTTC
CATREGVEETQYF
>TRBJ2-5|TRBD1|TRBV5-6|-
TGTGCCAGCAGCTTGTGGGCAAACAGGGGGCGGTCTTGGGAGACCCAGTACTTC
CASSLWANRGRSWETQYF
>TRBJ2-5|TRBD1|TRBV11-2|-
TGTGCCAGCAGCGAGGCCGGGACAGGGGGAGAGACCCAGTACTTC
CASSEAGTGGETQYF
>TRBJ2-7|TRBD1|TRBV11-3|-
TGTGCCAGCAGCCCGACAGGGTTCAACGAGCAGTACTTC
CASSPTGFNEQYF
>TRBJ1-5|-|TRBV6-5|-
TGTGCCAGCAGTTACGGCAGGGGTAGCAATCAGCCCCAGCATTTT
CASSYGRGSNQPQHF
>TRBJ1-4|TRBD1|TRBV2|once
TGTGCCAGCAGCCTAGACAGGGGGTTTCATGAAAAACTGTTTTTT
CASSLDRGFHEKLFF
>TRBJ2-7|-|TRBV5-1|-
TGCGCCAGCAGCGGGGGGGACACCCGGGAGCAGTACTTC
CASSGGDTREQYF
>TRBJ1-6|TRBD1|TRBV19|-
TGTGCCAGTATGGCGGGACAGCCTAATTCACCCCTCCACTTT
CASMAGQPNSPLHF
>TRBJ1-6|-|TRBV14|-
TGTGCCAGCAGCCAAGGACAGCCGGGCGGTTCACCCCTCCACTTT
CASSQGQPGGSPLHF
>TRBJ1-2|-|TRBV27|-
TGTGCCAGCAGTTTCTATGGAGGCTATGGCTACACCTTC
CASSFYGGYGYTF
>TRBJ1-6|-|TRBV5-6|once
TGTGCCAGCAGCCTTGGAGGTTACGGAAAGGGAGCCTCACCCCTCCACTTT
CASSLGGYGKGASPLHF
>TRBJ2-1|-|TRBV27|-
TGTGCCAGCAGTTTATCACTTCCGAGCGCGGCCTCCTACAATGAGCAGTTCTTC
CASSLSLPSAASYNEQFF
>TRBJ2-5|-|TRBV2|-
TGTGCCAGCAGTCCGCAAATGAGAATCCAAGAGACCCAGTACTTC
CASSPQMRIQETQYF
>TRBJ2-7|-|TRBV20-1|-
TGCAGTGCTAGTGGCGCGAACGAGCAGTACTTC
CSASGANEQYF
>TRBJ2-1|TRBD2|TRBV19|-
TGTGCCAGTAGTATCCTAGCGGGAGATCTCTACAATGAGCAGTTCTTC
CASSILAGDLYNEQFF
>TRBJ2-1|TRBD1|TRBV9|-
TGTGCCAGCAGCGTAGGGAGTCAGGGGGTTTTTTGGGCCTACAATGAGCAGTTCTTC
CASSVGSQGVFWAYNEQFF
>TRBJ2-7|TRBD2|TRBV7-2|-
TGTGCCAGCAGCTTAGCCCGGAGGGGTCTAGCGGGGGGCGGTTACGAGCAGTACTTC
CASSLARRGLAGGGYEQYF
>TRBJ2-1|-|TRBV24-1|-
TGTGCCACCAGTGATCCCCGCCTCCCTAGCGCGGGTGAGCAGTTCTTC
CATSDPRLPSAGEQFF
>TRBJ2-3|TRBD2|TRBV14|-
TGTGCCAGCAGCCAAAGTAGCGGGCGCACAGATACGCAGTATTTT
CASSQSSGRTDTQYF
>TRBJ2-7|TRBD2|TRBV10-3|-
TGTGCCATCAGGAAGGGACTAGCGGGAACCTACGAGCAGTACTTC
CAIRKGLAGTYEQYF
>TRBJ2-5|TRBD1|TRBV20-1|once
TGCAGTGCTAGTCAACAGGGGGTGGAGACCCAGTACTTC
CSASQQGVETQYF
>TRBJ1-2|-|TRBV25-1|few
TGTGCCAGCCAGGGAAATGACTATGGCTACACCTTC
CASQGNDYGYTF
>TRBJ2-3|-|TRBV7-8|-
TGTGCCAGCAGCCGGAGGTGGGATACGCAGTATTTT
CASSRRWDTQYF
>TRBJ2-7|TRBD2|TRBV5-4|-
TGTGCCAGTACGAAGCGGGGGTCGGATTACGAGCAGTACTTC
CASTKRGSDYEQYF
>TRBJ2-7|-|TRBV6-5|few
TGTGCCAGCAGTTCCCCAACTAGAAGATTCGACGAGCAGTACTTC
CASSSPTRRFDEQYF
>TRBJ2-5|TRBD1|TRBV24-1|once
TGTGCCACCAGTGACCCAAGACAGGGAATGAGTCAAGAGACCCAGTACTTC
CATSDPRQGMSQETQYF
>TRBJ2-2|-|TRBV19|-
TGTGCCAGTCAGTACGCGAACACCGGGGAGCTGTTTTTT
CASQYANTGELFF
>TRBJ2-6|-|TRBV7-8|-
TGTGCCAGCAGGAATGACGCGGGCCCGACCTCTGGGGCCAACGTCCTGACTTTC
CASRNDAGPTSGANVLTF
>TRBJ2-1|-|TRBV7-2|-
TGTGCCAGCAGCAGGCTAGCGACCTCCTACAATGAGCAGTTCTTC
CASSRLATSYNEQFF
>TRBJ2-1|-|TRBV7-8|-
TGTGCCAGCAGCTTACCGGCGGGATACAATGAGCAGTTCTTC
CASSLPAGYNEQFF
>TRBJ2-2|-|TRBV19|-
TGTGCCAGTAGTACCTTCGGGCGGGGTGGAACCGGGGAGCTGTTTTTT
CASSTFGRGGTGELFF
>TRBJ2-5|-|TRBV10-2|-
TGCGCCAGTAGGGCGGGCGAAAAAGAGACCCAGTACTTC
CASRAGEKETQYF